These 14 T cell receptor beta chains originate from one sample sequenced in a study of cytomegalovirus exposure and HLA in healthy donors. Both 60 Vbeta primers and 13 Jbeta primers went into the PCR. Profiling relied on immunoSEQ multiplex PCR, and the TCRdb table lists in-frame clones only, not all of them. The data show fewer than 150,000 clones, about four fifths seen once. The sequenced sample was PBMCs. These receptors were collected from a man younger than 45 in good health and CMV-seronegative.

V usage is TRBV5-1 and J usage is TRBJ1-1, with D possibly matching TRBD1 (6 bases). Trimming took off 4 bases at V and 7 bases at J, with 11 bases between the two ends. Germline V gene lookup returns CDR1 SGHRS and CDR2 YFSETQ. The CDR3 totals 12 residues. CDR3 coding DNA: TGCGCCAGCAGCCAGGGGCGCGGTGAAGCTTTCTTT. Residues: CASSQGRGEAFF.

This clone was detected once. The rearrangement links TRBV28 to TRBJ2-7, with 10 positions matching TRBD1. Germline CDR1 is MDHEN and CDR2 is SYDVKM. CDR3 length equals 12 residues. The ends lost 8 bases at V and 7 bases at J; junction bases unmatched: 5. CDR3 sequence: CASWDRGEEQYF. The CDR3 nucleotides are TGTGCCAGCTGGGACAGGGGTGAAGAGCAGTACTTC. The variable domain in full, with the rest retrieved from reference TRBV28 and TRBJ2-7, is DVKVTQSSRYLVKRTGEKVFLECVQDMDHENMFWYRQDPGLGLRLIYFSYDVKMKEKGDIPEGYSVSREKKERFSLILESASTNQTSMYLCASWDRGEEQYFGPGTRLTVT.

The chain is built from TRBV5-1 and TRBJ1-2, with TRBD1 matching over 9 bases. The CDR3 is 15 amino acids. In germline, CDR1 is SGHRS, CDR2 YFSETQ. J gave up 8 bases and V 0 bases, and 8 bases lay outside the gene matches. CDR3 coding DNA: TGCGCCAGCAGCTTGGGGGGACAGGGCACCAGAGGCTACACCTTC. As protein: CASSLGGQGTRGYTF. The complete variable domain, with remaining parts taken from reference TRBV5-1 and TRBJ1-2, reads KAGVTQTPRYLIKTRGQQVTLSCSPISGHRSVSWYQQTPGQGLQFLFEYFSETQRNKGNFPGRFSGRQFSNSRSEMNVSTLELGDSALYLCASSLGGQGTRGYTFGSGTRLTVV.

The rearrangement joins TRBV27 to TRBJ1-1, with a tentative D call TRBD1 (6 bases). The CDR3 extends over 17 amino acids. The germline gives CDR1 MNHEY, CDR2 SMNVEV (reference sequence). V gave up 0 bases and J gave up 6 bases, with 20 bases separating them. CDR3 sequence: CASSLSRYREITSEAFF. The CDR3 coding sequence is TGTGCCAGCAGTTTATCGAGATACAGGGAGATCACTTCTGAAGCTTTCTTT.

The chain couples TRBV5-1 to TRBJ2-1; the match to TRBD1 covers 7 bases. This CDR3 is built from 15 residues. Germline trimming cut 3 bases from V and 9 bases from J; bases unmatched to any gene: 12. Germline V gene sequence: CDR1 SGHRS, CDR2 YFSETQ. Here the CDR3 reads CASSSSGQDPGEQFF. The CDR3 region has the DNA TGCGCCAGCAGCTCATCTGGACAGGACCCTGGTGAGCAGTTCTTC.

This chain uses TRBV5-1 with TRBJ1-4; a weak D match, TRBD1 (5 bases). V was pared by 8 bases and J by 2 bases, with 13 bases between. The CDR3 runs 14 residues. Germline CDR1 and CDR2: SGHRS and YFSETQ. The chain's CDR3 is CASGLGATNEKLFF. Written as DNA, the CDR3 is TGCGCCAGTGGACTAGGGGCTACTAATGAAAAACTGTTTTTT.

V gene TRBV2 combines with J gene TRBJ2-7, with D perhaps TRBD1 (6 bases). V lost 9 bases and J lost 2, with 17 bases in between. The CDR3 sequence is 14 residues long. Germline assignment: CDR1 SNHLY and CDR2 FYNNEI. The CDR3: CASKGGRNTYEQYF. The CDR3 bases are TGTGCCAGTAAAGGGGGACGGAATACCTACGAGCAGTACTTC.

This chain connects TRBV28 to TRBJ2-7; D is perhaps TRBD1 (5 bases). Germline CDR1 reads MDHEN; CDR2 reads SYDVKM. V was shortened by 5 bases and J by 6 bases, with 14 bases between the two germline ends. CDR3 length equals 13 residues. CDR3 residues: CASSGRRAGEQYF. In nucleotides, the CDR3 is TGTGCCAGCAGTGGTCGCAGGGCTGGCGAGCAGTACTTC.

This clone is a singleton in its sample. The J gene is TRBJ1-1, the V gene TRBV2; tentative D call: TRBD1 (5 bases). V dropped 6 bases and J dropped 1 base, with 9 bases sitting between them. The CDR3 length is 13 residues. The germline V gene has CDR1 SNHLY and CDR2 FYNNEI. The DNA for the CDR3 is TGTGCCAGCAGCGTAGGACAGAACACTGAAGCTTTCTTT. It specifies CASSVGQNTEAFF.

The V and J genes are TRBV27 and TRBJ2-3; D is perhaps TRBD1 (5 bases). Trimming removed 2 bases from V and 4 bases from J, with 10 bases in between. Germline lookup yields CDR1 MNHEY and CDR2 SMNVEV (reference sequence). The CDR3 length is 14 residues. CDR3 in amino acids: CASSLQGWADTQYF. CDR3 in DNA: TGTGCCAGCAGTTTACAGGGATGGGCAGATACGCAGTATTTT.

This clone was detected a few times. The chain has TRBV5-1 and TRBJ1-1; D ambiguous. In germline, CDR1 is SGHRS, CDR2 YFSETQ. The CDR3 is 13 residues long. Trimming shortened V by 5 bases and J by 2 bases, and 10 bases separated the two germline ends. CDR3 protein: CASSREHNTEAFF. CDR3 DNA sequence: TGCGCCAGCAGTCGGGAACATAACACTGAAGCTTTCTTT.

In this sample, this clone turned up a few times. The gene calls are TRBV6-1 and TRBJ1-5; D gene uncertain. The germline gives CDR1 MNHNS, CDR2 SASEGT. The V end lost 7 bases, the J end lost 0 bases, and 7 bases lay between the germline ends. The CDR3 contains 13 residues. The CDR3 region is CASTGNSNQPQHF. The CDR3 DNA sequence: TGTGCCAGCACGGGAAATAGCAATCAGCCCCAGCATTTT.

The rearrangement uses TRBV28 and TRBJ1-4, with D possibly matching TRBD1 (5 bases). The CDR3 is 17 amino acids. Germline V gene data show CDR1 as MDHEN and CDR2 as SYDVKM. V lost 4 bases and J lost 0, with 15 bases in between. CDR3 loop: CASSSLSTGATNEKLFF. The CDR3 DNA is TGTGCCAGCAGTTCCCTCTCTACGGGGGCAACTAATGAAAAACTGTTTTTT.

This rearrangement joins TRBV9 to TRBJ2-7; D gene ambiguous. Germline CDR1 SGDLS, CDR2 YYNGEE. V gave up 3 bases and J gave up 6 bases, with 16 bases separating them. The CDR3 runs 14 residues. Here the CDR3 DNA reads TGTGCCAGCAGCGCCATTTATGGGCTCGGCGAGCAGTACTTC. Encoded protein: CASSAIYGLGEQYF.